Shown below are 26 T cell receptor beta chains from a single sample sequenced in a study of cytomegalovirus exposure and HLA in healthy donors. 60 Vbeta and 13 Jbeta primers were used in PCR. Using immunoSEQ multiplex PCR, the repertoire was profiled, and TCRdb retains in-frame clones only, with some absent. Its table lists approximately 140,000 clones. Sequenced: PBMCs. The receptors were gathered from a woman between 45 and 65 years old in good health and CMV-seronegative.

The CDR3 protein is CASSISAYEAFF. CDR3 bases: TGTGCCAGCAGTATAAGTGCCTATGAAGCTTTCTTT. The chain is built from TRBV28 and TRBJ1-1; D unresolved. The V end lost 5 bases, the J end lost 7 bases, and 11 bases lay between the germline ends. CDR3 length: 12 residues. The germline V gene encodes CDR1 MDHEN and CDR2 SYDVKM.

The chain recombines TRBV11-2 with TRBJ1-2; 7 nucleotides agree with TRBD1. The germline V gene encodes CDR1 SGHAT and CDR2 FQNNGV. J was trimmed by 6 bases and V by 5 bases; bases with no gene match: 9. The CDR3 runs 14 residues. The CDR3 region is CASSPTRGQHGYTF. The CDR3 DNA sequence: TGTGCCAGCAGCCCGACCCGGGGACAGCATGGCTACACCTTC.

The chain recombines TRBV18 with TRBJ2-7; possible D gene TRBD2, 6 bases. CDR1 and CDR2 from the germline V gene are KGHSH and LQKENI. Trimming stripped 2 bases from V and 4 bases from J, with 18 bases between. The CDR3 is 16 residues long. The CDR3 spells CASSPEEGPLPYEQYF. DNA for the CDR3: TGTGCCAGCTCACCAGAGGAGGGGCCTCTACCTTACGAGCAGTACTTC. The full variable domain, with the rest looked up from reference TRBV18 and TRBJ2-7, is NAGVMQNPRHLVRRRGQEARLRCSPMKGHSHVYWYRQLPEEGLKFMVYLQKENIIDESGMPKERFSAEFPKEGPSILRIQQVVRGDSAAYFCASSPEEGPLPYEQYFGPGTRLTVT.

This chain uses TRBV2 with TRBJ1-2, with 8 bases lining up with TRBD1. Germline values: CDR1 SNHLY, CDR2 FYNNEI. CDR3 length: 15 amino acids. V dropped 6 bases and J dropped 5; count of bases not matched to a gene: 11. DNA for the CDR3: TGTGCCAGCAGCTACACCGTGACAGGGGCTTATGGCTACACCTTC. Translated: CASSYTVTGAYGYTF. Variable domain in full (rest from reference TRBV2 and TRBJ1-2): EPEVTQTPSHQVTQMGQEVILRCVPISNHLYFYWYRQILGQKVEFLVSFYNNEISEKSEIFDDQFSVERPDGSNFTLKIRSTKLEDSAMYFCASSYTVTGAYGYTFGSGTRLTVV.

The V call is TRBV30, the J call TRBJ1-4; no definite D call. From germline, CDR1 is GTSNPN and CDR2 SVGIG (reference sequence). The CDR3 is 15 residues long. V was clipped by 0 bases and J by 5 bases, with 13 bases between them. As DNA, the CDR3 is TGTGCCTGGAGTGTACTTGCAGGAGGAAATGAAAAACTGTTTTTT. This sequence encodes CAWSVLAGGNEKLFF.

The J gene is TRBJ1-1, the V gene TRBV28, with D unresolved. Germline CDR1 MDHEN, CDR2 SYDVKM. V was pared by 4 bases and J by 10 bases, with 13 bases between. This CDR3 region has 12 residues. CDR3 DNA: TGTGCCAGCAGTTCCCTGTACGTCGGAGCTTTCTTT. Encoded protein: CASSSLYVGAFF.

The chain couples TRBV15 to TRBJ2-1; D ambiguous. CDR1 and CDR2 from the germline V gene are LNHNV and YYDKDF (reference sequence). Trimming stripped 6 bases from V and 5 bases from J, with 14 bases between. The length of the CDR3 is 14 residues. The CDR3 loop reads CATSTGRQDNEQFF. CDR3 DNA sequence: TGTGCCACCAGTACCGGCCGGCAGGACAATGAGCAGTTCTTC.

The gene calls are TRBV18 and TRBJ1-2; weak D call: TRBD1 (6 bases). Trimming pared 5 bases from V and 4 bases from J, leaving 17 bases between. Germline-derived CDR1 and CDR2 are KGHSH and LQKENI. The CDR3 runs 15 residues. The chain's CDR3 is CASSSTLDSFYGYTF. CDR3 in DNA: TGTGCCAGCTCATCGACCTTGGACAGCTTCTATGGCTACACCTTC.

The chain recombines TRBV6-4 with TRBJ2-2, with 7 bases identical to TRBD2. The V gene end was trimmed by 6 bases and the J gene end by 6 bases; junction bases not matched to a gene: 4. The CDR3 is 13 residues long. The germline V gene has CDR1 MRHNA and CDR2 SNTAGT. The CDR3 is CASRREEAGELFF. The DNA of the CDR3 is TGTGCCAGCAGACGGGAGGAGGCCGGGGAGCTGTTTTTT.

This chain connects TRBV6-5 to TRBJ1-1; possible D gene TRBD1, 5 bases. The V end lost 2 bases, the J end lost 4 bases, and 11 bases lay between the germline ends. Germline CDR1 and CDR2: MNHEY and SVGAGI. The CDR3 has 14 amino acids. DNA of the CDR3: TGTGCCAGCAGTTACGGGGGGGTCGGCACTGAAGCTTTCTTT. It codes for CASSYGGVGTEAFF.

The J gene is TRBJ1-6, the V gene TRBV30; D uncertain. Trimming cost V 4 bases and J 2 bases, with 12 bases left between them. CDR3 length: 15 amino acids. CDR1 and CDR2 from the germline V gene are GTSNPN and SVGIG (reference sequence). CDR3 in amino acids: CAWIDKVAYNSPLHF. DNA for the CDR3: TGTGCCTGGATCGACAAGGTAGCCTATAATTCACCCCTCCACTTT.

V usage is TRBV19 and J usage is TRBJ1-1; D gene unclear. From germline, CDR1 is LNHDA and CDR2 SQIVND (reference sequence). With 4 bases removed from V and 6 bases from J, the gap between germline ends came to 9 bases. The CDR3 runs to 12 residues. The CDR3 coding sequence is TGTGCCAGTAGTACAAGCGGGCCTGAAGCTTTCTTT. It translates to CASSTSGPEAFF.

In regard to this clone: Other DNA sequences in this sample translate to the same CDR3. This chain joins TRBV6-4 and TRBJ2-3, with 8 nucleotides matching TRBD2. This CDR3 has 15 amino acids. CDR1 is MRHNA, CDR2 SNTAGT, per germline. V was pared by 0 bases and J by 1 base, with 0 bases of the junction left unmatched. CDR3: CASSDSSGGTDTQYF. The CDR3 nucleotides read TGTGCCAGCAGTGACTCTAGCGGGGGCACAGATACGCAGTATTTT.

This chain uses TRBV28 with TRBJ1-1; a possible D gene is TRBD1 (6 bases). The V gene lost 6 bases and the J gene lost 4 bases, with 15 bases spanning the gap. The CDR3 totals 14 residues. Germline-derived CDR1 and CDR2 are MDHEN and SYDVKM. The CDR3 reads CASSQHGTITEAFF. The CDR3, as DNA: TGTGCCAGCAGCCAACACGGGACAATCACTGAAGCTTTCTTT.

V and J are TRBV30 and TRBJ1-6; TRBD1 matches 11 bases. The CDR3 runs 15 residues. V was clipped by 0 bases and J by 7 bases; unmatched bases: 2. Germline CDR1 GTSNPN, CDR2 SVGIG (reference sequence). The CDR3 protein is CAWSVGDRGNSPLHF. CDR3 nucleotide sequence: TGTGCCTGGAGTGTAGGGGACAGGGGGAATTCACCCCTCCACTTT.

The chain joins TRBV5-1 to TRBJ2-1; D uncertain. From germline, CDR1 is SGHRS and CDR2 YFSETQ. Trimming cost V 0 bases and J 8 bases, with 9 bases left between them. The CDR3 covers 13 residues. The CDR3 spells CASSLEPQDEQFF. The DNA for the CDR3 is TGCGCCAGCAGCTTGGAACCCCAGGATGAGCAGTTCTTC.

The chain recombines TRBV7-3 with TRBJ2-1; 9 bases line up with TRBD2. Per the germline V gene, CDR1 is SGHTA and CDR2 is FQGTGA. The CDR3 spans 15 residues. Trimming removed 1 base from V and 4 bases from J; junction bases left unmatched: 2. The CDR3 here is CASSLILAGYNEQFF. The CDR3 DNA is TGTGCCAGCAGCTTAATCCTAGCGGGGTACAATGAGCAGTTCTTC.

The chain carries TRBV6-5 and TRBJ1-2; tentative D call: TRBD1 (6 bases). Germline CDR1 MNHEY, CDR2 SVGAGI. V was shortened by 0 bases and J by 8 bases, with 13 bases between the two germline ends. The CDR3 has 14 residues. This CDR3 reads CASSYSAGVGGYTF. In DNA form, the CDR3 reads TGTGCCAGCAGTTACTCGGCAGGGGTGGGGGGCTACACCTTC.

V is TRBV6-1 and J is TRBJ2-7, with 12 bases fitting TRBD2. Unmatched junction bases numbered 8, after V lost 6 bases and J lost 5 bases. The germline V gene has CDR1 MNHNS and CDR2 SASEGT. The CDR3 is 15 amino acids. The CDR3, as DNA: TGTGCCAGCAGCCTTCTAGCGGGAGGGTACGACGAGCAGTACTTC. Protein: CASSLLAGGYDEQYF.

The chain is built from TRBV25-1 and TRBJ2-1; 7 bases line up with TRBD2. Trimming at V came to 1 base and at J to 7 bases, leaving 7 bases not matched to a gene. CDR3 length: 15 amino acids. Germline CDR1 reads MGHDK; CDR2 reads SYGVNS. The CDR3 DNA follows: TGTGCCAGCAGTGAATTAGCGGGTGATAGGAATGAGCAGTTCTTC. Its translation: CASSELAGDRNEQFF.

The chain has TRBV28 and TRBJ2-3; TRBD2 matches 11 bases. Per the germline V gene, CDR1 is MDHEN and CDR2 is SYDVKM. This CDR3 comprises 15 residues. The J segment lost 2 bases and the V segment lost 9 bases, leaving 7 bases of the junction unmatched. The CDR3 DNA reads as TGTGCCAGTCACCCTAGCGGGAGGCCCACAGATACGCAGTATTTT. This encodes CASHPSGRPTDTQYF.

The V and J genes are TRBV27 and TRBJ1-2, with 7 bases identical to TRBD1. V shed 0 bases, J shed 8 bases, and the junction held 9 bases outside the gene matches. The CDR3 sequence is 15 residues long. The V gene's germline CDR1 is MNHEY and CDR2 SMNVEV (reference sequence). This CDR3 reads CASSLSGDSPMGYTF. CDR3 bases: TGTGCCAGCAGTTTATCAGGGGACAGCCCGATGGGCTACACCTTC.

The V call is TRBV28, the J call TRBJ1-2; TRBD1 is a possible D gene (6 bases). Germline values: CDR1 MDHEN, CDR2 SYDVKM. V gave up 7 bases and J gave up 8 bases, with 17 bases separating them. The length of the CDR3 is 13 residues. The CDR3 nucleotides read TGTGCCAGCATACTGGCAGGGGCGTCAGGCTACACCTTC. Encoded protein: CASILAGASGYTF.

V and J are TRBV30 and TRBJ2-6, with D perhaps matching TRBD1 (6 bases). The germline gives CDR1 GTSNPN, CDR2 SVGIG (reference sequence). Trimming took off 7 bases at V and 1 base at J, with 11 bases between the two ends. This CDR3 spans 14 amino acids. The chain's CDR3 is CALNTGSGANVLTF. The CDR3 DNA is TGTGCCTTAAATACAGGGTCTGGGGCCAACGTCCTGACTTTC. The variable domain in full, with the rest retrieved from reference TRBV30 and TRBJ2-6, is SQTIHQWPATLVQPVGSPLSLECTVEGTSNPNLYWYRQAAGRGLQLLFYSVGIGQISSEVPQNLSASRPQDRQFILSSKKLLLSDSGFYLCALNTGSGANVLTFGAGSRLTVL.

The rearrangement uses TRBV27 and TRBJ1-5; D unclear. This CDR3 is built from 13 residues. Germline assignment: CDR1 MNHEY and CDR2 SMNVEV (reference sequence). Between the trimmed V and J ends, which lost 3 bases and 1 base, there was a span of 4 bases. As DNA, the CDR3 is TGTGCCAGCAGTTTCCGGAGCAATCAGCCCCAGCATTTT. Translation gives CASSFRSNQPQHF.

This chain joins TRBV30 and TRBJ2-5, with D perhaps matching TRBD2 (5 bases). The DNA end lines up better with TRBJ2-7; the J call may be wrong. This CDR3 is 14 amino acids long. Per germline, CDR1 GTSNPN and CDR2 SVGIG (reference sequence). CDR3 nucleotide sequence: TGTGCCTGGAGTGTACGGGGAGTTGCCTACGAGCAGTACTTC. Residues: CAWSVRGVAYEQYF.